This entry is about one T cell receptor (beta chain). MiXCR, applied by TCRdb to the PCR reads, yields one record per CDR3 protein. This table has over 85,000 distinct CDR3 sequences, 30% to 35% appearing once. The data derive from a study of molecular identifiers for immune sequencing clone quantification. The sequenced material came from naive CD8+ T cells from blood, with Jurkat cell RNA spiked in. The subset here: FACS-sorted CD8+CD4-CCR7+CD45RA+ naive T cells. The receptor was derived from a human donor in good health. Some libraries in this study had Jurkat cell RNA spiked in.

CDR3 in DNA: TGTGCCAGCTACTTTAGCGGGATGAGGAATGAGCAGTTCTTC. It yields the protein CASYFSGMRNEQFF. V gene TRBV12-3 or TRBV12-4 combines with J gene TRBJ2-1; 8 bases are shared with TRBD2. This CDR3 comprises 14 residues. V was pared by 8 bases and J by 7 bases, with 10 bases of the junction left unmatched.